This T cell receptor beta chain was identified in a study of T cells expressing NK-cell markers. About the research overall: Out of eight donors sequenced, seven tested HCMV-seropositive and the remaining one seronegative.

Comment on this clonotype: What it binds is not known.

Study-wide results and limits: Nothing established the HCMV specificity of expanded NKG2C+ T cell clones.

Per germline, CDR1 SGHTS and CDR2 YDEGEE. This CDR3 is built from 16 residues. With the 5' RACE reads reprocessed, TCRdb shows one record per CDR3 protein and no DNA. The data show 300,000 to 500,000 distinct CDR3 sequences, and the top ten clones hold about 10%. Sequencing was carried out using blood T cells: a sorted CD56 or NKG2C T cell subset, CD4+ or CD8+ T cells, or bulk PBMC T cells (not recorded which). The chain has TRBV5-8 and TRBJ2-3; TCRdb's assignment of TRBD1 cannot be checked, as there is no DNA. This TCR derives from a woman in her 50s in good health. CDR3 region: CASSLAVGRVQGTQYF.